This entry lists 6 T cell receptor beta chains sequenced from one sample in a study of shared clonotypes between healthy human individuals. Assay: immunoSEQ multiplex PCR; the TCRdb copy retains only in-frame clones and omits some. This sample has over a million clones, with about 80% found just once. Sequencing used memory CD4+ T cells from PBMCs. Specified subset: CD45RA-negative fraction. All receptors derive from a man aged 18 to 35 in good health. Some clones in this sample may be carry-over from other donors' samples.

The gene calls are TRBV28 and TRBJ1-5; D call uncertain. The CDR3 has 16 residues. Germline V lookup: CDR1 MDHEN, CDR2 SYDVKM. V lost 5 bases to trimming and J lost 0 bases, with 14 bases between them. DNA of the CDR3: TGTGCCAGCAGTCCGAACTCGGTTGCTAGCAATCAGCCCCAGCATTTT. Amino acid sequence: CASSPNSVASNQPQHF.

Here the CDR3 reads CASSQSSSGGSYEQYF. In nucleotides, the CDR3 is TGTGCCAGCAGCCAATCCTCTAGCGGGGGATCCTACGAGCAGTACTTC. This chain uses TRBV4-2 with TRBJ2-7; 10 positions agree with TRBD2. Germline CDR1 reads LGHNA; CDR2 reads YNFKEQ. V shed 2 bases and J 1 base; nucleotides not matched to a gene: 5. There are 16 residues in the CDR3.

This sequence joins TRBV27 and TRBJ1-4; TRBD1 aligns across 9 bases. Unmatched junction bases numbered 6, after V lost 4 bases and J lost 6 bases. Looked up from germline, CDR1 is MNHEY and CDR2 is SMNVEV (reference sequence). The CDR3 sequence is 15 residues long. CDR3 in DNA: TGTGCCAGCAGTTCTGCGGGACAGGGCTATGAAAAACTGTTTTTT. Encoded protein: CASSSAGQGYEKLFF. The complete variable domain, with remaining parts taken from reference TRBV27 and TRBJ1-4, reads EAQVTQNPRYLITVTGKKLTVTCSQNMNHEYMSWYRQDPGLGLRQIYYSMNVEVTDKGDVPEGYKVSRKEKRNFPLILESPSPNQTSLYFCASSSAGQGYEKLFFGSGTQLSVL.

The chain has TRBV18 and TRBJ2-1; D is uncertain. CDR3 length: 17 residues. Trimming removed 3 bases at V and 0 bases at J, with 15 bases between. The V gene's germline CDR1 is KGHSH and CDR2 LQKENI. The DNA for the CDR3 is TGTGCCAGCTCACCTTACCTCCGGTCAAGCTCCTACAATGAGCAGTTCTTC. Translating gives CASSPYLRSSSYNEQFF.

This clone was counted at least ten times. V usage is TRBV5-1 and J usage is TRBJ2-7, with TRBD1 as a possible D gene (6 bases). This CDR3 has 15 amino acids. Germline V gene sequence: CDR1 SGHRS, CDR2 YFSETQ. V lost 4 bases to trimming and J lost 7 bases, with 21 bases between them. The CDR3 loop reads CASSLGRLAQGEQYF. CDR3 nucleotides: TGCGCCAGCAGCCTAGGTAGACTGGCCCAGGGGGAGCAGTACTTC.

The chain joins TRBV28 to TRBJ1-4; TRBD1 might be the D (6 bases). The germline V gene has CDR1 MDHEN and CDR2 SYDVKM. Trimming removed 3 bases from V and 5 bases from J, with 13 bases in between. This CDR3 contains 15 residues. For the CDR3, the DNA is TGTGCCAGCAGTTTCCTTCAGGGGATGAATGAAAAACTGTTTTTT. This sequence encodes CASSFLQGMNEKLFF.